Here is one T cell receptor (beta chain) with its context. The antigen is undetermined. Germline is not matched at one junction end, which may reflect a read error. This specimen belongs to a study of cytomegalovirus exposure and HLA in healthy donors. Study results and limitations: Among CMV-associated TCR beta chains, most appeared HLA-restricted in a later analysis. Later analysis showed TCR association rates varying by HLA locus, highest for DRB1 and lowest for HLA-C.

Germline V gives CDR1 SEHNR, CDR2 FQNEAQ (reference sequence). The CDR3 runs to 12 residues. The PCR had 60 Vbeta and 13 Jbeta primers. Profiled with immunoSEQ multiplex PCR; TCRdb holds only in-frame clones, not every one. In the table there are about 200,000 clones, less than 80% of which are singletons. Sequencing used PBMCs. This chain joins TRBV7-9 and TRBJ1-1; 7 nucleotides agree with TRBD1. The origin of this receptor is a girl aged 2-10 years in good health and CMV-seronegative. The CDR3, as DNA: TGTTCCAGCAGCAAAGAGACAGGGGAAGCTTTCTTT. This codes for CSSSKETGEAFF.